The 13 T cell receptor beta chains below come from one sample, sequenced in a study of post-analysis software for immune sequencing data (dated by TCRdb to the mid-2010s). Results and caveats for the whole study, not just this receptor: Roughly 5 TRBV segments, including TRBV5-6, TRBV5-1 and TRBV20-1, were significantly more frequent in patients than controls.

Receptors were amplified or captured by PCR. Sequenced on an Illumina HiSeq 2500. To reduce PCR and sequencing biases, unique molecular identifiers were built into the TCR beta cDNA libraries. TCRdb handled the public reads itself, with Q25 trimming in fastp and clone calling in MiXCR, and kept productive beta chains. Rows with a matching CDR3 protein are joined into one entry that keeps the most common DNA and genes. Across this sample there are about 770,000 distinct CDR3 sequences, with under 60% seen only once. The ten largest clones capture 4% to 5% of the sample. Their antigen targets remain unknown. The source material was blood. The receptors derive from a girl aged 5 to 17 with multiple sclerosis.

At least ten counts were recorded for this clonotype. This sequence joins TRBV10-3 and TRBJ2-5; D ambiguous. V shed 0 bases and J shed 5 bases, with 7 bases lying between them. The CDR3 length is 13 residues. Germline V gene lookup returns CDR1 ENHRY and CDR2 SYGVKD. The CDR3, as DNA: TGTGCCATCAGTGAGTCGGGCGGTGAGACCCAGTACTTC. Protein: CAISESGGETQYF.

The chain carries TRBV28 and TRBJ2-6; the D call may be TRBD1 or TRBD2 (5 bases each). Germline CDR1 MDHEN, CDR2 SYDVKM. The CDR3 totals 17 residues. V was pared by 5 bases and J by 4 bases, with 18 bases between. In nucleotides, the CDR3 is TGTGCCAGCAGTCAGAGGGACGTATCCTCGGGGGCCAACGTCCTGACTTTC. Translated, it gives CASSQRDVSSGANVLTF. The full variable domain, with the rest looked up from reference TRBV28 and TRBJ2-6, is DVKVTQSSRYLVKRTGEKVFLECVQDMDHENMFWYRQDPGLGLRLIYFSYDVKMKEKGDIPEGYSVSREKKERFSLILESASTNQTSMYLCASSQRDVSSGANVLTFGAGSRLTVL.

The rearrangement uses TRBV5-1 and TRBJ2-1, with D unresolved. Germline V lookup: CDR1 SGHRS, CDR2 YFSETQ. This CDR3 is built from 11 residues. V lost 7 bases and J lost 8, with 10 bases in between. CDR3 in amino acids: CASQDLYEQFF. Here the CDR3 DNA reads TGCGCCAGCCAGGACCTCTATGAGCAGTTCTTC.

This clonotype was detected many times. The chain combines TRBV20-1 with TRBJ1-5; no definite D call. V dropped 5 bases and J dropped 3 bases, with 11 bases sitting between them. CDR3 length: 13 amino acids. CDR1 is DFQATT, CDR2 SNEGSKA, per germline (reference sequence). CDR3 nucleotide sequence: TGCAGTGCTCGTTTCGGGTACAATCAGCCCCAGCATTTT. As protein: CSARFGYNQPQHF.

This clonotype was found a few times. This rearrangement joins TRBV7-9 to TRBJ2-1; D is unclear. V shed 3 bases and J shed 9 bases, with 9 bases lying between them. Looked up from germline, CDR1 is SEHNR and CDR2 is FQNEAQ (reference sequence). The CDR3 runs 12 residues. The CDR3 DNA follows: TGTGCCAGCAGCTTCTCGAATGTTGAGCAGTTCTTC. It codes for CASSFSNVEQFF.

This clonotype has only a few counts. The chain combines TRBV29-1 with TRBJ2-1; 7 nucleotides align to TRBD2. The CDR3 sequence is 14 residues long. CDR1 SQVTM and CDR2 ANQGSEA come from the germline V gene. Losses at the gene ends were 0 bases for V and 7 bases for J; bases not matched to a gene: 6. CDR3 DNA sequence: TGCAGCGTTGAAGATCAAGGACTAGAAAATGAGCAGTTCTTC. Encoded protein: CSVEDQGLENEQFF.

The J gene is TRBJ2-7, the V gene TRBV28; D not resolved. Germline CDR1 is MDHEN and CDR2 is SYDVKM. With 5 bases removed from V and 7 bases from J, the gap between germline ends came to 21 bases. The CDR3 runs to 15 residues. The CDR3 bases are TGTGCCAGCAGTGGTTTTCTTTTGAAAGAAAATGAGCAGTACTTC. It translates to CASSGFLLKENEQYF.

As concerns this clonotype: The junction shows a germline mismatch at one end, possibly a read error. The genes are TRBV5-1 and TRBJ2-3, with a weak D call TRBD1 (5 bases). The CDR3 length is 14 residues. Germline lookup yields CDR1 SGHRS and CDR2 YFSETQ. The CDR3 sequence is CASSAQVSTDMQYF. The DNA of the CDR3 is TGTGCCAGCAGCGCACAGGTTAGCACAGATATGCAGTATTTT.

The V and J genes are TRBV20-1 and TRBJ2-5, with TRBD2 identical over 10 bases. Germline V lookup: CDR1 DFQATT, CDR2 SNEGSKA (reference sequence). V gave up 3 bases and J gave up 1 base; unmatched junction bases: 11. The CDR3 totals 17 residues. For the CDR3, the DNA is TGCAGTGCTAGCCCGACCCCTAGCGGGAGTTCCCAAGAGACCCAGTACTTC. Protein: CSASPTPSGSSQETQYF.

This clonotype was observed a single time. V and J are TRBV6-5 and TRBJ2-3, with TRBD2 as a possible D gene (6 bases). CDR1 is MNHEY and CDR2 is SVGAGI in the germline V gene. V was trimmed by 0 bases and J by 3 bases, leaving 13 bases between them. This CDR3 comprises 16 residues. Here the CDR3 reads CASSYSRLGATDTQYF. As DNA, the CDR3 is TGTGCCAGCAGTTACTCGCGACTAGGGGCGACAGATACGCAGTATTTT.

This rearrangement joins TRBV7-9 to TRBJ2-5; no clear D gene. CDR3 length equals 16 residues. Trimming took off 1 base at V and 2 bases at J, with 14 bases between the two ends. Per germline, CDR1 SEHNR and CDR2 FQNEAQ (reference sequence). CDR3 amino acids: CASSLVPGGRQETQYF. The CDR3 DNA reads as TGTGCCAGCAGCTTAGTTCCAGGCGGTCGACAAGAGACCCAGTACTTC.

This clonotype was counted a single time. CDR3 residues: CASTKTGRTKNIQYF. CDR3 in DNA: TGTGCCAGCACCAAGACAGGGCGAACCAAAAACATTCAGTACTTC. V usage is TRBV27 and J usage is TRBJ2-4, with 7 bases aligning to TRBD1. With V trimmed by 7 bases and J by 2 bases, 8 bases remained unmatched. Per the germline V gene, CDR1 is MNHEY and CDR2 is SMNVEV (reference sequence). This CDR3 region has 15 residues.

A word on this clonotype: Compared with germline, one end of the junction differs, possibly owing to a read error. The chain combines TRBV30 with TRBJ2-7; D possibly corresponds to TRBD1 (5 bases). Germline V gene sequence: CDR1 GTSNPN, CDR2 SVGIG (reference sequence). This CDR3 spans 13 amino acids. The CDR3: CARSSDRPYEQYF. The CDR3 DNA reads TGTGCCCGGAGCTCAGACAGACCCTACGAGCAGTACTTC.